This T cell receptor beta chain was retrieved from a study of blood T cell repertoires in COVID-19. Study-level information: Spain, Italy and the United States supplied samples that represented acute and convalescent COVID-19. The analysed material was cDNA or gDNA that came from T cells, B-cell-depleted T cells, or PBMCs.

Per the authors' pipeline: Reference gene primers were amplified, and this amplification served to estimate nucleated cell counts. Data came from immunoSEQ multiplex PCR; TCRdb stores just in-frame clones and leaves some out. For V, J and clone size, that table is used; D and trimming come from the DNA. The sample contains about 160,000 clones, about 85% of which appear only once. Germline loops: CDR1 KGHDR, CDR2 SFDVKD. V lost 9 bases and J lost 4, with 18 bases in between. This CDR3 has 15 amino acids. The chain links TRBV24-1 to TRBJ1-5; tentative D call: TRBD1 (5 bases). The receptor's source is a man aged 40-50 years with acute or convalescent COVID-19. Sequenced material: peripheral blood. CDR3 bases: TGTGCCACCGCAATGTTGGGGGGGGAGAATCAGCCCCAGCATTTT. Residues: CATAMLGGENQPQHF.